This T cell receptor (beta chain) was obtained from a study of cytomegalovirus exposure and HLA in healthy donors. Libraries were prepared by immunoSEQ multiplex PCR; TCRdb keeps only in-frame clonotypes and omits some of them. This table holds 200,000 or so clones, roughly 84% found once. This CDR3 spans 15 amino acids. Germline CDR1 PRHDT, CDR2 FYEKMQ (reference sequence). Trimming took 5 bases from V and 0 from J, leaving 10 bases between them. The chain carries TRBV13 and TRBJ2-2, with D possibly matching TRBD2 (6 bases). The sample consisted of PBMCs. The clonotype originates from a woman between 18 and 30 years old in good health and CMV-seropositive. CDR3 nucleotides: TGTGCCAGCAGCCCTAGCGATTCGAACACCGGGGAGCTGTTTTTT. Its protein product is CASSPSDSNTGELFF. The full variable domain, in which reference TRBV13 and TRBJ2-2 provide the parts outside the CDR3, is AAGVIQSPRHLIKEKRETATLKCYPIPRHDTVYWYQQGPGQDPQFLISFYEKMQSDKGSIPDRFSAQQFSDYHSELNMSSLELGDSALYFCASSPSDSNTGELFFGEGSRLTVL.